Each of the 27 T cell receptor beta chains below was sequenced from the same sample in a study of shared clonotypes between healthy human individuals (dated by TCRdb to the early 2020s). Library preparation employed the immunoSEQ multiplex PCR assay. The source is immuneACCESS, and TCRdb retained only in-frame sequences with V and J called. Part of the clones is not carried over; for the studies checked, unresolved V genes explain less than half of this, and the remainder is unexplained. The table for this sample lists 760,000 or so clones; about 97% of them were counted only once. About 0.25% of the sample is in the top ten clones. For the CD8 naive samples, CD45RO-negative cells were positively selected for CCR7, yielding a CD45RA+CCR7+ population from which TemRA cells were excluded. Sample: naive CD8+ T cells sorted from blood. This sample's cell subset or site label indicates: CD45RA+CCR7+. The receptors were sampled from a man in his thirties or forties in good health.

The chain carries TRBV7-9 and TRBJ2-1; 9 bases line up with TRBD1. With 5 bases clipped from V and 2 bases from J, the junction kept 7 bases outside the gene matches. The CDR3 covers 16 residues. Germline V gives CDR1 SEHNR, CDR2 FQNEAQ (reference sequence). The CDR3 reads CASSPRQGGTYNEQFF. DNA for the CDR3: TGTGCCAGCAGCCCGAGACAGGGGGGTACCTACAATGAGCAGTTCTTC.

The chain carries TRBV18 and TRBJ2-3, with 10 bases identical to TRBD2. This CDR3 is 14 amino acids long. V was pared by 4 bases and J by 3 bases, with 1 base of the junction left unmatched. CDR1 is KGHSH, CDR2 LQKENI, per germline. CDR3 sequence (DNA): TGTGCCAGCTCACAAGCGGGAGGGACAGATACGCAGTATTTT. Amino acid sequence: CASSQAGGTDTQYF.

The chain has TRBV6-1 and TRBJ2-1, with 11 nucleotides matching TRBD2. This CDR3 has 15 amino acids. Trimming removed 2 bases from V and 3 bases from J; junction bases left unmatched: 0. CDR1 and CDR2 (germline): MNHNS, SASEGT. This chain's CDR3 is CASSELAGGYNEQFF. CDR3 DNA: TGTGCCAGCAGTGAACTAGCGGGGGGCTACAATGAGCAGTTCTTC.

V gene TRBV11-2 combines with J gene TRBJ2-7, with 8 bases identical to TRBD1. Germline trimming cut 5 bases from V and 1 base from J; bases unmatched to any gene: 4. This CDR3 has 14 amino acids. CDR1 is SGHAT and CDR2 is FQNNGV in the germline V gene. The CDR3 region has the DNA TGTGCCAGCAGCGCTCGGACAGGGTCCTACGAGCAGTACTTC. Protein: CASSARTGSYEQYF.

V gene TRBV4-1 combines with J gene TRBJ2-7; D possibly uses TRBD1 or TRBD2 (5 bases each). The CDR3 covers 14 residues. Trimming shortened V by 3 bases and J by 0 bases, and 9 bases separated the two germline ends. The germline gives CDR1 MGHRA, CDR2 YSYEKL. DNA for the CDR3: TGCGCCAGCAGCCATTTCGGGACCTCCTACGAGCAGTACTTC. Amino acids: CASSHFGTSYEQYF.

J is TRBJ2-3 and V is TRBV5-1; TRBD2 might be the D (6 bases). Trimming took off 4 bases at V and 2 bases at J, with 11 bases between the two ends. The germline V gene encodes CDR1 SGHRS and CDR2 YFSETQ. This CDR3 spans 14 amino acids. Here the CDR3 reads CASSHRDSTDTQYF. The CDR3 region has the DNA TGCGCCAGCAGCCATCGGGACTCCACAGATACGCAGTATTTT.

This chain uses TRBV16 with TRBJ2-7, with TRBD2 matching 7 bases. CDR1 is KGHSY, CDR2 FQNENV, per germline. Unmatched junction bases numbered 5, after V lost 6 bases and J lost 3 bases. The CDR3 has 13 residues. The CDR3 spells CASSSSGDYEQYF. In DNA form, the CDR3 reads TGTGCCAGCAGTTCTAGCGGAGACTACGAGCAGTACTTC.

V and J are TRBV27 and TRBJ2-2, with unresolved D. CDR1 and CDR2 from the germline V gene are MNHEY and SMNVEV (reference sequence). This CDR3 has 11 residues. Trimming pared 10 bases from V and 8 bases from J, leaving 11 bases between. The CDR3 sequence: CATMISGELFF. The CDR3 bases are TGTGCCACTATGATCTCTGGGGAGCTGTTTTTT.

The chain is built from TRBV7-6 and TRBJ2-5, with D unresolved. V was pared by 5 bases and J by 7 bases, with 8 bases between. Germline V gene data show CDR1 as SGHVS and CDR2 as FNYEAQ. The CDR3 loop spans 11 amino acids. The chain's CDR3 is CASSAEGTQYF. CDR3 DNA sequence: TGTGCCAGCAGCGCGGAAGGGACCCAGTACTTC.

This clone appeared a single time. This chain connects TRBV5-4 to TRBJ2-3, with D possibly being TRBD1 (5 bases). Trimming took 4 bases from V and 2 from J, leaving 17 bases between them. Germline values: CDR1 SGHNT, CDR2 YYREEE (reference sequence). CDR3 size: 16 residues. The DNA of the CDR3 is TGTGCCAGCAGCCCCATAACTGGGGCAGACACAGATACGCAGTATTTT. Translation: CASSPITGADTDTQYF. The variable domain in full, completed from reference TRBV5-4 and TRBJ2-3, reads ETGVTQSPTHLIKTRGQQVTLRCSSQSGHNTVSWYQQALGQGPQFIFQYYREEENGRGNFPPRFSGLQFPNYSSELNVNALELDDSALYLCASSPITGADTDTQYFGPGTRLTVL.

The chain uses TRBV11-2 and TRBJ2-3; D remains unclear. Germline loops: CDR1 SGHAT, CDR2 FQNNGV. The CDR3 has 13 residues. V was shortened by 5 bases and J by 2 bases, with 8 bases between the two germline ends. The CDR3 DNA reads TGTGCCAGCAGCGGCGAGAACACAGATACGCAGTATTTT. This sequence encodes CASSGENTDTQYF. Full variable domain (outside the CDR3, taken from reference TRBV11-2 and TRBJ2-3): EAGVAQSPRYKIIEKRQSVAFWCNPISGHATLYWYQQILGQGPKLLIQFQNNGVVDDSQLPKDRFSAERLKGVDSTLKIQPAKLEDSAVYLCASSGENTDTQYFGPGTRLTVL.

The chain couples TRBV29-1 to TRBJ2-7; 8 bases agree with TRBD2. Germline CDR1 reads SQVTM; CDR2 reads ANQGSEA. J gave up 2 bases and V 6 bases, and 6 bases lay outside the gene matches. CDR3 length: 13 amino acids. CDR3 DNA sequence: TGCAGCGTAAGTTTAGCGGGAACCTACGAGCAGTACTTC. It codes for CSVSLAGTYEQYF.

The genes are TRBV7-2 and TRBJ2-7; possible D gene TRBD2, 6 bases. Trimming pared 8 bases from V and 0 bases from J, leaving 17 bases between. Looked up from germline, CDR1 is SGHTA and CDR2 is FQGNSA. The CDR3 covers 15 residues. The CDR3 loop is CASSALGGSSYEQYF. CDR3 nucleotides: TGTGCCAGCTCCGCACTTGGAGGGAGCTCCTACGAGCAGTACTTC.

The CDR3 sequence: CAIRSLRDTEAFF. The CDR3 DNA is TGTGCCATCAGGTCTCTTCGGGACACTGAAGCTTTCTTT. The genes are TRBV10-3 and TRBJ1-1; unclear D gene. CDR3 length equals 13 residues. The germline V and J ends were trimmed by 6 bases and 3 bases, with 11 bases remaining between them. Germline assignment: CDR1 ENHRY and CDR2 SYGVKD.

V usage is TRBV6-1 and J usage is TRBJ2-2, with D perhaps TRBD2 (6 bases). Between the trimmed V and J ends, which lost 0 bases and 4 bases, there was a span of 24 bases. Per germline, CDR1 MNHNS and CDR2 SASEGT. This CDR3 region has 20 residues. CDR3 residues: CASSEALGLPLGTGTGELFF. In DNA form, the CDR3 reads TGTGCCAGCAGTGAAGCGCTGGGACTGCCTTTGGGCACAGGCACCGGGGAGCTGTTTTTT.

This chain uses TRBV2 with TRBJ2-2; unclear D gene. Germline CDR1 SNHLY, CDR2 FYNNEI. CDR3 length equals 14 residues. V was trimmed by 1 base and J by 0 bases, leaving 3 bases between them. This chain's CDR3 is CASSEVTNTGELFF. The DNA for the CDR3 is TGTGCCAGCAGTGAAGTAACGAACACCGGGGAGCTGTTTTTT.

V usage is TRBV14 and J usage is TRBJ2-7; D unresolved. The length of the CDR3 is 13 residues. Between the trimmed V and J ends, which lost 3 bases and 6 bases, there was a span of 12 bases. Germline V lookup: CDR1 SGHDN, CDR2 FVKESK. The CDR3 DNA sequence: TGTGCCAGCAGCCACCTATCGAAGACCGAGCAGTACTTC. Its protein is CASSHLSKTEQYF. Full variable domain (missing parts from reference TRBV14 and TRBJ2-7): EAGVTQFPSHSVIEKGQTVTLRCDPISGHDNLYWYRRVMGKEIKFLLHFVKESKQDESGMPNNRFLAERTGGTYSTLKVQPAELEDSGVYFCASSHLSKTEQYFGPGTRLTVT.

The chain employs TRBV9 and TRBJ2-4; TRBD2 matches 10 bases. This CDR3 is 14 amino acids long. The V segment lost 7 bases and the J segment 4 bases; nucleotides outside the gene matches: 5. CDR1 and CDR2 from the germline V gene are SGDLS and YYNGEE. The CDR3 DNA follows: TGTGCCAGCGGGGAGCGGGAGGGGAAAAACATTCAGTACTTC. It encodes CASGEREGKNIQYF.

The chain employs TRBV11-2 and TRBJ2-7; D gene ambiguous. Trimming took off 1 base at V and 1 base at J, with 11 bases between the two ends. CDR1 SGHAT and CDR2 FQNNGV come from the germline V gene. The CDR3 runs to 15 residues. The CDR3 loop reads CASSLVSGQSYEQYF. The CDR3 DNA sequence: TGTGCCAGCAGCTTAGTATCCGGTCAGTCCTACGAGCAGTACTTC.

The chain recombines TRBV13 with TRBJ2-1, with TRBD2 identical over 7 bases. V lost 4 bases to trimming and J lost 8 bases; unmatched junction nucleotides: 14. CDR3 length: 16 amino acids. CDR1 PRHDT and CDR2 FYEKMQ come from the germline V gene (reference sequence). The CDR3 here is CASSSAGTKIFDEQFF. CDR3 coding DNA: TGTGCCAGCAGCTCCGCCGGGACTAAAATCTTCGATGAGCAGTTCTTC.

The chain has TRBV6-8 and TRBJ1-5; 7 nucleotides match TRBD1. V dropped 9 bases and J dropped 4; count of bases not matched to a gene: 15. Germline CDR1 MNHGY, CDR2 SAAAGT. This CDR3 contains 16 residues. The CDR3 region is CARKDPGQSTNQPQHF. CDR3 coding DNA: TGTGCCAGAAAAGACCCGGGACAGTCTACAAATCAGCCCCAGCATTTT.

The chain employs TRBV7-2 and TRBJ1-5; no clear D. V was pared by 1 base and J by 0 bases, with 7 bases between. CDR1 and CDR2 (germline): SGHTA, FQGNSA. The CDR3 runs 15 residues. The CDR3 bases are TGTGCCAGCAGCTTAGGAGGATATAGCAATCAGCCCCAGCATTTT. Protein: CASSLGGYSNQPQHF.

A remark on this clone: This specimen includes other DNA sequences encoding the same CDR3. The gene calls are TRBV9 and TRBJ2-1; 11 nucleotides match TRBD2. This CDR3 has 15 amino acids. J was trimmed by 4 bases and V by 4 bases; bases with no gene match: 4. The V gene's germline CDR1 is SGDLS and CDR2 YYNGEE. The CDR3 DNA is TGTGCCAGCAGCCCGGGGACTAGCGGTTACAATGAGCAGTTCTTC. Translating gives CASSPGTSGYNEQFF. The full variable domain, completed using reference TRBV9 and TRBJ2-1, is DSGVTQTPKHLITATGQRVTLRCSPRSGDLSVYWYQQSLDQGLQFLIQYYNGEERAKGNILERFSAQQFPDLHSELNLSSLELGDSALYFCASSPGTSGYNEQFFGPGTRLTVL.

V gene TRBV7-9 combines with J gene TRBJ2-3; 10 nucleotides line up with TRBD1. CDR3 length equals 15 residues. With V trimmed by 5 bases and J by 5 bases, 7 bases remained unmatched. The germline V gene encodes CDR1 SEHNR and CDR2 FQNEAQ (reference sequence). The CDR3 DNA follows: TGTGCCAGCAGCCCCGGGACAGGGGTGGTAGATACGCAGTATTTT. This encodes CASSPGTGVVDTQYF.

For this clone: The same CDR3 is also encoded by other DNA sequences in this sample. The chain carries TRBV15 and TRBJ2-7; TRBD1 agrees at 10 bases. The germline CDR1 and CDR2 sequences are LNHNV and YYDKDF (reference sequence). CDR3 length equals 14 residues. Trimming at V came to 1 base and at J to 3 bases, leaving 0 bases not matched to a gene. The CDR3 loop reads CATSRGTGGYEQYF. CDR3 sequence (DNA): TGTGCCACCAGCAGAGGGACAGGGGGCTACGAGCAGTACTTC.

This chain connects TRBV7-2 to TRBJ1-1; no clear D gene. Trimming took 2 bases from V and 5 from J, leaving 9 bases between them. The germline V gene has CDR1 SGHTA and CDR2 FQGNSA. There are 13 residues in the CDR3. The DNA for the CDR3 is TGTGCCAGCAGCTTAAATTCAGTAACTGAAGCTTTCTTT. Its protein is CASSLNSVTEAFF.

The V and J genes are TRBV25-1 and TRBJ1-4; D is unresolved. The CDR3 consists of 14 residues. The germline V gene encodes CDR1 MGHDK and CDR2 SYGVNS. The V gene lost 6 bases and the J gene lost 0 bases, with 8 bases spanning the gap. The CDR3 spells CASSNFATNEKLFF. The CDR3 DNA reads as TGTGCCAGCAGCAACTTTGCAACTAATGAAAAACTGTTTTTT.